One sample yielded the 21 T cell receptor beta chains listed below, sequenced in a study of blood T cell repertoires in COVID-19. The assay was immunoSEQ multiplex PCR, and TCRdb's table has in-frame clones only and misses some. The data hold roughly 230,000 clones, with around 85% observed a single time. Sequenced sample: peripheral blood. Source of these receptors: a woman aged 55-69 years with active or convalescent COVID-19.

The V and J genes are TRBV2 and TRBJ1-4, with D possibly matching TRBD1 (5 bases). The CDR3 runs to 15 residues. Germline V gene data show CDR1 as SNHLY and CDR2 as FYNNEI. Between the trimmed V and J ends, which lost 0 bases and 5 bases, there was a span of 10 bases. Written as DNA, the CDR3 is TGTGCCAGCAGTGAAGCGCCCCGGGGGAATGAAAAACTGTTTTTT. This gives the protein CASSEAPRGNEKLFF.

J is TRBJ1-4 and V is TRBV15, with D tentatively TRBD1 (5 bases). V was trimmed by 1 base and J by 8 bases, leaving 11 bases between them. The CDR3 consists of 14 residues. Germline loops: CDR1 LNHNV, CDR2 YYDKDF (reference sequence). CDR3 nucleotides: TGTGCCACCAGCAGAGTCGGGGGTGGGGAAAAACTGTTTTTT. Translating gives CATSRVGGGEKLFF. Drawing the rest from reference TRBV15 and TRBJ1-4, the complete variable domain is DAMVIQNPRYQVTQFGKPVTLSCSQTLNHNVMYWYQQKSSQAPKLLFHYYDKDFNNEADTPDNFQSRRPNTSFCFLDIRSPGLGDTAMYLCATSRVGGGEKLFFGSGTQLSVL.

Comment on this clone: The germline gene is not matched at one end of the junction; a read error may be the cause. J is TRBJ2-1 and V is TRBV7-7; 9 nucleotides agree with TRBD2. CDR1 is SSHAT and CDR2 is FNYEAQ in the germline V gene (reference sequence). The CDR3 has 16 amino acids. CDR3 region: CASSLAGAGGNNEQFF. The CDR3 coding sequence is TGTGCTAGCAGCTTAGCGGGCGCGGGAGGGAACAATGAGCAGTTCTTC.

This clone was picked up one time. The rearrangement joins TRBV16 to TRBJ2-7, with a possible D match to TRBD2 (5 bases). Germline CDR1 and CDR2: KGHSY and FQNENV. V lost 0 bases to trimming and J lost 0 bases, with 6 bases between them. This CDR3 region has 14 residues. The CDR3 sequence: CASSQSGSSYEQYF. Written as DNA, the CDR3 is TGTGCCAGCAGCCAATCTGGGAGCTCCTACGAGCAGTACTTC.

This clone was seen only once. This sequence joins TRBV19 and TRBJ2-3, with 13 positions matching TRBD2. J lost 6 bases, V lost 5 bases, and 14 bases had no gene match. There are 18 residues in the CDR3. CDR1 LNHDA and CDR2 SQIVND come from the germline V gene (reference sequence). Written as DNA, the CDR3 is TGTGCCAGTAGTTCCCCGACTAGCGGGGGGTTCCGCGGGGATACGCAGTATTTT. Protein sequence: CASSSPTSGGFRGDTQYF. Full variable domain (outside the CDR3, taken from reference TRBV19 and TRBJ2-3): DGGITQSPKYLFRKEGQNVTLSCEQNLNHDAMYWYRQDPGQGLRLIYYSQIVNDFQKGDIAEGYSVSREKKESFPLTVTSAQKNPTAFYLCASSSPTSGGFRGDTQYFGPGTRLTVL.

The chain is built from TRBV5-5 and TRBJ2-7; 14 nucleotides match TRBD2. With 4 bases clipped from V and 2 bases from J, the junction kept 5 bases outside the gene matches. CDR1 SGHKS and CDR2 YYEKEE come from the germline V gene (reference sequence). The length of the CDR3 is 16 residues. The CDR3 DNA reads TGTGCCAGCAGCGCGGGACTAGCGGGGGCGACCTACGAGCAGTACTTC. The encoded protein is CASSAGLAGATYEQYF.

The gene calls are TRBV12-3 or TRBV12-4 and TRBJ2-7, with 7 bases identical to TRBD1. Trimming took 4 bases from V and 2 from J; bases not matched to a gene: 2. This CDR3 spans 13 amino acids. The CDR3 sequence: CASSWDRTYEQYV. The CDR3 nucleotides are TGTGCCAGCAGTTGGGACAGAACCTACGAGCAGTACGTC.

The J gene is TRBJ2-5, the V gene TRBV5-4, with TRBD2 matching 14 bases. This CDR3 contains 16 residues. Germline CDR1 and CDR2: SGHNT and YYREEE (reference sequence). The J segment lost 5 bases and the V segment lost 3 bases, leaving 6 bases of the junction unmatched. This chain's CDR3 is CASSSGTSGRRETQYF. CDR3 coding DNA: TGTGCCAGCAGCTCCGGGACTAGCGGGAGAAGGGAGACCCAGTACTTC.

The rearrangement links TRBV6-6 to TRBJ2-7, with D unresolved. The V end was cut by 4 bases, the J end by 5 bases, with 15 bases between. The CDR3 length is 14 residues. Germline V gene sequence: CDR1 MNHNY, CDR2 SVGAGI (reference sequence). The DNA of the CDR3 is TGTGCCAGCAGTTTCGGTCCCGCTGACAACGAGCAGTACGTC. As protein: CASSFGPADNEQYV.

This chain connects TRBV7-9 to TRBJ2-3; no definite D call. CDR3 length: 14 residues. In germline, CDR1 is SEHNR, CDR2 FQNEAQ (reference sequence). Trimming stripped 2 bases from V and 0 bases from J, with 6 bases between. The chain's CDR3 is CASSLLSSTDTQYF. CDR3 bases: TGTGCCAGCAGCTTACTCTCCAGCACAGATACGCAGTATTTT.

This clone was detected once. The CDR3 DNA follows: TGTGCCAGCAGCTTAGATAGGCGGGGGCCCAGCACAGATACGCAGTATTTT. Protein sequence: CASSLDRRGPSTDTQYF. V usage is TRBV11-2 and J usage is TRBJ2-3; D is possibly TRBD2 (7 bases). Trimming shortened V by 0 bases and J by 0 bases, and 13 bases separated the two germline ends. CDR1 is SGHAT and CDR2 is FQNNGV in the germline V gene. This CDR3 is 17 amino acids long.

This clone was observed a handful of times. The chain carries TRBV7-9 and TRBJ2-5; 11 positions match TRBD1. With 4 bases clipped from V and 7 bases from J, the junction kept 5 bases outside the gene matches. Germline V gene data show CDR1 as SEHNR and CDR2 as FQNEAQ (reference sequence). This CDR3 has 14 residues. The CDR3 loop is CASSSGQGDWTQYF. CDR3 DNA: TGTGCCAGCAGCTCGGGACAGGGGGACTGGACCCAGTACTTC. The full variable domain, its missing parts supplied by reference TRBV7-9 and TRBJ2-5, is DTGVSQNPRHKITKRGQNVTFRCDPISEHNRLYWYRQTLGQGPEFLTYFQNEAQLEKSRLLSDRFSAERPKGSFSTLEIQRTEQGDSAMYLCASSSGQGDWTQYFGPGTRLLVL.

V is TRBV27 and J is TRBJ1-1; 7 positions agree with TRBD1. Germline CDR1 and CDR2: MNHEY and SMNVEV (reference sequence). This CDR3 is built from 15 residues. V lost 5 bases, J lost 6 bases, and 12 bases stayed unmatched. The DNA for the CDR3 is TGTGCCAGCAGTGACAGGGTTCCCCTTTCGTCTGAAGCTTTCTTT. Translated: CASSDRVPLSSEAFF.

The rearrangement uses TRBV7-2 and TRBJ2-3; 11 positions agree with TRBD1. Germline CDR1 and CDR2: SGHTA and FQGNSA. The CDR3 runs to 15 residues. The trim removed 6 bases at V and 3 bases at J, leaving 5 bases unmatched. The DNA of the CDR3 is TGTGCCAGCAGTCAGGACAGGGGGCCTACAGATACGCAGTATTTT. Translating it yields CASSQDRGPTDTQYF.

This clone was seen more than once but under ten times. The genes are TRBV29-1 and TRBJ2-3; 7 bases are a match to TRBD2. V lost 8 bases and J lost 2; bases outside the gene matches: 7. Germline V gene sequence: CDR1 SQVTM, CDR2 ANQGSEA. The CDR3 spans 13 residues. In nucleotides, the CDR3 is TGCAGCACCTGGGGACTACTCACAGATACGCAGTATTTT. This codes for CSTWGLLTDTQYF.

This chain connects TRBV10-3 to TRBJ1-1; 8 bases fit TRBD1. The CDR3 is made up of 14 amino acids. Germline V gene data show CDR1 as ENHRY and CDR2 as SYGVKD. V shed 6 bases, J shed 4 bases, and the junction held 7 bases outside the gene matches. CDR3 coding DNA: TGTGCCATCAGAGTACCAGACAGGGGCACTGAAGCTTTCTTT. Translating it yields CAIRVPDRGTEAFF.

Here the CDR3 reads CASRTGIGTEAFF. Here the CDR3 DNA reads TGTGCCAGCAGAACAGGGATCGGCACTGAAGCTTTCTTT. The chain recombines TRBV6-5 with TRBJ1-1, with D possibly matching TRBD1 (6 bases). Germline assignment: CDR1 MNHEY and CDR2 SVGAGI. With 6 bases removed from V and 4 bases from J, the gap between germline ends came to 12 bases. This CDR3 has 13 amino acids.

The chain couples TRBV29-1 to TRBJ2-7; maybe TRBD1 (6 bases). The CDR3 consists of 10 residues. CDR1 SQVTM and CDR2 ANQGSEA come from the germline V gene. V lost 6 bases and J lost 5, with 8 bases in between. CDR3 bases: TGCAGCGTCAGGGGTGACGAGCAGTACTTC. It is translated as CSVRGDEQYF.

The CDR3 DNA reads TGTGCCAGCAGCCCGTGGACTAGCGGGAGGTCTGGTGAGCAGTTCTTC. As protein: CASSPWTSGRSGEQFF. V is TRBV7-9 and J is TRBJ2-1, with 14 bases matching TRBD2. The CDR3 extends over 16 amino acids. Germline assignment: CDR1 SEHNR and CDR2 FQNEAQ (reference sequence). Trimming cost V 5 bases and J 9 bases; bases outside gene matches: 9.

V is TRBV7-2 and J is TRBJ1-6; D is unclear. The germline gives CDR1 SGHTA, CDR2 FQGNSA. The CDR3 runs to 16 residues. The V and J ends lost 5 bases and 0 bases respectively, with 11 bases between them. The CDR3 is CASSALGSSYNSPLHF. The DNA for the CDR3 is TGTGCCAGCAGCGCCCTCGGGAGCTCCTATAATTCACCCCTCCACTTT.

This clone was seen once. The V call is TRBV5-1, the J call TRBJ2-1, with a tentative D call TRBD1 (6 bases). Trimming took off 3 bases at V and 0 bases at J, with 10 bases between the two ends. CDR1 SGHRS and CDR2 YFSETQ come from the germline V gene. The CDR3 has 15 residues. The CDR3 DNA reads TGCGCCAGCAGCTGGGGGCCAGGCTCCTACAATGAGCAGTTCTTC. Translation: CASSWGPGSYNEQFF.